This T cell receptor beta chain is from a study of response to subunit inactivated influenza vaccine. Study results and caveats: Few new T cells, the authors suggested, are recruited by each seasonal influenza vaccination.

TCRdb called the RT-PCR reads again in MiXCR, with one record for every CDR3 protein. The repertoire has around 850,000 distinct CDR3 sequences, roughly 20% of them found once; the top ten carry about a tenth. CDR3 size: 15 residues. Germline V lookup: CDR1 DFQATT, CDR2 SNEGSKA (reference sequence). Trimming shortened V by 0 bases and J by 6 bases, and 14 bases separated the two germline ends. This clonotype was seen a few times. Its antigen remains unknown. The sequence was obtained from a man aged 45-60 years who received an inactivated influenza vaccine. The V gene is TRBV20-1, the J gene TRBJ1-4; possibly TRBD1 for D (5 bases). The specimen was PBMCs from blood, collected more than 4 days after vaccination. The CDR3: CSARDARRGYEKLFF. In DNA, the CDR3 is TGCAGTGCTAGAGATGCGAGACGGGGGTATGAAAAACTGTTTTTT.